This record looks at one T cell receptor (beta chain) sequence and its context. What it recognizes is unknown. The data stem from a study of cytomegalovirus exposure and HLA in healthy donors. Study summary: Unique TCR beta sequences numbering some 120 million came from some 200 million T cells in an earlier analysis.

Per the germline V gene, CDR1 is LNHDA and CDR2 is SQIVND (reference sequence). The CDR3 totals 16 residues. Losses at the gene ends were 0 bases for V and 0 bases for J; bases not matched to a gene: 3. The study ran its PCR with 60 Vbeta and 13 Jbeta primers. The data were produced by immunoSEQ multiplex PCR, yet TCRdb's version contains in-frame clones alone and is incomplete. The table has roughly 86,000 clones, roughly 80% seen once. General study points: Compared with the roughly 670-donor mean, an Asian-associated ancestry cluster reportedly had fewer N-insertions, according to a later analysis.

Source material: PBMCs. V and J are TRBV19 and TRBJ2-3; 7 bases fit TRBD2. This sequence originates from a man between 45 and 60 years old in good health and CMV-seropositive. CDR3 DNA sequence: TGTGCCAGTAGTATAGAGGGTAGCGGGAGCACAGATACGCAGTATTTT. Translating it yields CASSIEGSGSTDTQYF.